Listed below are T cell receptor beta chains from one sample, sequenced in a study of T-cell memory formation after mild COVID-19. TCRdb re-analysed the 5' RACE reads in MiXCR, keeping a single row per CDR3 protein. The repertoire holds some 310,000 distinct CDR3 sequences, with more than 20% as singletons. Sequenced sample: PBMCs or a T cell subset sorted from them (not recorded which). Source of these receptors: a man between 18 and 29 years old who had mild COVID-19 (a few samples of this study predate the infection). Cell type and time point are not known. Both conserved end residues are part of each CDR3. Fields, in order: D gene, V gene, clone size, J gene, CDR3 protein, CDR3 DNA. D genes are given only for firm matches. Clone size is given for some rows only: seen once, a few or many times, or a class if the clone is expanded.

D gene: .; V gene: TRBV20-1; clone size: few; J gene: TRBJ1-4; CDR3 protein: CSASGRVNEKLFF; CDR3 DNA: TGCAGTGCTAGCGGGCGGGTTAATGAAAAACTGTTTTTT
D gene: .; V gene: TRBV20-1; clone size: many; J gene: TRBJ1-2; CDR3 protein: CSAPRDFGAGYTF; CDR3 DNA: .
D gene: .; V gene: TRBV5-1; clone size: .; J gene: TRBJ2-5; CDR3 protein: CASSLEREETQYF; CDR3 DNA: TGCGCCAGCAGCTTGGAGAGGGAAGAGACCCAGTACTTC
D gene: .; V gene: TRBV3-1; clone size: few; J gene: TRBJ2-1; CDR3 protein: CASSTSGSANEQFF; CDR3 DNA: TGTGCCAGCAGTACCAGCGGGTCCGCCAATGAGCAGTTCTTC
D gene: .; V gene: TRBV18; clone size: few; J gene: TRBJ2-2; CDR3 protein: CASSPQGGRTGELFF; CDR3 DNA: TGTGCCAGCTCACCACAGGGAGGTCGAACCGGGGAGCTGTTTTTT
D gene: .; V gene: TRBV3-1; clone size: few; J gene: TRBJ2-4; CDR3 protein: CASSDILAKNIQYF; CDR3 DNA: TGTGCCAGCAGCGATATACTAGCCAAAAACATTCAGTACTTC
D gene: .; V gene: TRBV3-1; clone size: few; J gene: TRBJ1-5; CDR3 protein: CASSATRGSNQPQHF; CDR3 DNA: TGTGCCAGCAGCGCTACTCGCGGAAGCAATCAGCCCCAGCATTTT
D gene: .; V gene: TRBV7-6; clone size: .; J gene: TRBJ2-5; CDR3 protein: CASSSDQLKGETQYF; CDR3 DNA: TGTGCCAGCAGCTCAGATCAGTTAAAGGGAGAGACCCAGTACTTC
D gene: .; V gene: TRBV3-1; clone size: .; J gene: TRBJ2-7; CDR3 protein: CASRTSPYEQYF; CDR3 DNA: TGTGCCAGCAGAACCTCACCCTACGAGCAGTACTTC
D gene: .; V gene: TRBV10-3; clone size: .; J gene: TRBJ2-3; CDR3 protein: CAINGDKIGTDTQYF; CDR3 DNA: TGTGCCATCAATGGCGACAAAATCGGCACAGATACGCAGTATTTT
D gene: TRBD1; V gene: TRBV20-1; clone size: .; J gene: TRBJ2-1; CDR3 protein: CSASFRSGGWDEQFF; CDR3 DNA: TGCAGTGCTAGTTTCCGCTCAGGGGGCTGGGATGAGCAGTTCTTC
D gene: .; V gene: TRBV11-2; clone size: few; J gene: TRBJ2-1; CDR3 protein: CASSESAGAADEQFF; CDR3 DNA: TGTGCCAGCAGCGAGTCTGCGGGGGCTGCCGATGAGCAGTTCTTC
D gene: .; V gene: TRBV29-1; clone size: .; J gene: TRBJ2-2; CDR3 protein: CSVGPMVNTGELFF; CDR3 DNA: TGCAGCGTGGGCCCCATGGTTAACACCGGGGAGCTGTTTTTT
D gene: TRBD2; V gene: TRBV29-1; clone size: .; J gene: TRBJ2-3; CDR3 protein: CSVKGVRGGSTDTQYF; CDR3 DNA: TGCAGCGTCAAAGGGGTGCGGGGGGGCAGCACAGATACGCAGTATTTT
D gene: .; V gene: TRBV5-1; clone size: few; J gene: TRBJ2-3; CDR3 protein: CASSLDRGVGRIPDTQYF; CDR3 DNA: TGCGCCAGCAGCTTGGACCGCGGAGTGGGGAGGATCCCAGATACGCAGTATTTT
D gene: .; V gene: TRBV12-3/TRBV12-4; clone size: .; J gene: TRBJ1-2; CDR3 protein: CASSLSRVIGYTF; CDR3 DNA: TGTGCCAGCAGTTTATCTCGCGTAATTGGCTACACCTTC
D gene: .; V gene: TRBV21-1; clone size: .; J gene: TRBJ2-5; CDR3 protein: CASSKGGDYPEETQYF; CDR3 DNA: TGTGCCAGCAGCAAAGGGGGCGACTACCCCGAAGAGACCCAGTACTTC
D gene: TRBD1; V gene: TRBV7-9; clone size: few; J gene: TRBJ2-7; CDR3 protein: CASSLWDSTYEQYF; CDR3 DNA: TGTGCCAGCAGCCTGTGGGACAGCACCTACGAGCAGTACTTC
D gene: TRBD1; V gene: TRBV25-1; clone size: few; J gene: TRBJ2-7; CDR3 protein: CASAEAGTGREQYF; CDR3 DNA: TGTGCCAGCGCAGAAGCCGGGACAGGGAGGGAGCAGTACTTC
D gene: .; V gene: TRBV7-9; clone size: .; J gene: TRBJ2-5; CDR3 protein: CASSWKSGGETQYF; CDR3 DNA: TGTGCCAGCAGCTGGAAGTCGGGGGGCGAGACCCAGTACTTC
D gene: .; V gene: TRBV12-3/TRBV12-4; clone size: .; J gene: TRBJ2-4; CDR3 protein: CASGAGGSIQYF; CDR3 DNA: TGTGCCAGCGGAGCCGGAGGGAGCATTCAGTACTTC
D gene: .; V gene: TRBV28; clone size: many; J gene: TRBJ1-1; CDR3 protein: CASSFLRGSSEAFF; CDR3 DNA: TGTGCCAGCAGTTTTCTACGGGGTAGTAGTGAAGCTTTCTTT
D gene: .; V gene: TRBV4-3; clone size: many; J gene: TRBJ2-2; CDR3 protein: CASRLEISSGELFF; CDR3 DNA: TGCGCCAGCAGACTCGAAATCAGTTCCGGGGAGCTGTTTTTT
D gene: .; V gene: TRBV18; clone size: .; J gene: TRBJ1-5; CDR3 protein: CASSPQGRQLGNQPQHF; CDR3 DNA: TGTGCCAGCTCACCTCAGGGAAGGCAGCTGGGGAATCAGCCCCAGCATTTT
D gene: TRBD1; V gene: TRBV7-2; clone size: few; J gene: TRBJ2-6; CDR3 protein: CASSRQGPISGANVLTF; CDR3 DNA: TGTGCCAGCAGCCGACAGGGTCCCATCTCTGGGGCCAACGTCCTGACTTTC
D gene: .; V gene: TRBV12-3/TRBV12-4; clone size: once; J gene: TRBJ1-2; CDR3 protein: CASGGYTF; CDR3 DNA: TGTGCCAGCGGTGGCTACACCTTC
D gene: .; V gene: TRBV7-2; clone size: .; J gene: TRBJ1-2; CDR3 protein: CASSPTSGPYGYTF; CDR3 DNA: TGTGCCAGCAGCCCCACCTCGGGACCCTATGGCTACACCTTC
D gene: TRBD1; V gene: TRBV12-3/TRBV12-4; clone size: .; J gene: TRBJ1-2; CDR3 protein: CASTLGQFYGYTF; CDR3 DNA: TGTGCCAGCACCCTGGGACAGTTCTATGGCTACACCTTC
D gene: .; V gene: TRBV6-6; clone size: few; J gene: TRBJ2-4; CDR3 protein: CATIGGVQYF; CDR3 DNA: TGTGCCACCATAGGAGGGGTTCAGTACTTC
D gene: TRBD2; V gene: TRBV4-1; clone size: many; J gene: TRBJ2-5; CDR3 protein: CASSTGSGEETQYF; CDR3 DNA: TGCGCCAGCAGCACGGGTAGCGGGGAAGAGACCCAGTACTTC
D gene: .; V gene: TRBV4-1; clone size: .; J gene: TRBJ2-7; CDR3 protein: CASSQAGRDTVQYF; CDR3 DNA: TGCGCCAGCAGCCAAGCGGGCAGGGATACTGTGCAGTACTTC
D gene: .; V gene: TRBV29-1; clone size: few; J gene: TRBJ2-4; CDR3 protein: CSANTGDTTKNIQYF; CDR3 DNA: TGCAGCGCCAACACAGGCGATACAACCAAAAACATTCAGTACTTC
D gene: .; V gene: TRBV7-9; clone size: .; J gene: TRBJ2-3; CDR3 protein: CASSPSPRTDTQYF; CDR3 DNA: TGTGCCAGCAGCCCATCCCCGCGCACAGATACGCAGTATTTT